This TCR beta chain was observed in a study of T-cell memory formation after mild COVID-19. The study's findings and limits: Whereas later expanders leaned CD4+, clones contracting day 15 to 85 showed a balanced CD4/CD8 makeup. Contracting CD4+ clones lay largely in CM and EM, with CD8+ ones residing in EMRA.

This clonotype was seen ten or more times. What it recognizes is unknown. 5'RACE, which relied on constant-segment primers, yielded TCR alpha and TCR beta cDNA libraries carrying sample barcodes and UMIs. Each CDR3 protein is one row after TCRdb ran MiXCR on the 5' RACE reads. The table shows roughly 600,000 distinct CDR3 sequences, with more than 15% occurring only once. The CDR3 spans 13 residues. In germline, CDR1 is SGHTA, CDR2 FQGTGA. V gave up 5 bases and J gave up 5 bases; unmatched junction bases: 3. This chain links TRBV7-3 with TRBJ2-3, with 8 bases that match TRBD1. The sequence derives from an adult woman who had mild COVID-19 (a few samples of this study predate the infection). Cell type and time point are not known. Sequencing input: PBMCs or a T cell subset sorted from them (not recorded which). Written as DNA, the CDR3 is TGTGCCAGCAGCCTGGACAGGGAAGATACGCAGTATTTT. It is translated as CASSLDREDTQYF.